Below, 2 T cell receptor beta chains from the same sample are listed, as sequenced in a study of identical twins. TCRdb fed the 5' RACE reads into MiXCR, producing one record per CDR3 protein. The sample holds 350,000 to 500,000 distinct CDR3 sequences; around 20% are singletons and the top ten take around 12%. What was sequenced was naive T cells sorted from blood. The receptors shown here come from a middle-aged man in good health.

The sample holds a few counts of this clonotype. The V and J genes are TRBV6-5 and TRBJ1-6; 7 bases align to TRBD1. The CDR3 loop spans 12 amino acids. J gave up 12 bases and V 5 bases, and 4 bases lay outside the gene matches. Germline CDR1 reads MNHEY; CDR2 reads SVGAGI. The CDR3 DNA reads as TGTGCCAGCAGTACCTACAGGGGACCCCTCCACTTT. It yields the protein CASSTYRGPLHF.

The chain carries TRBV28 and TRBJ2-7; D possibly corresponds to TRBD1 (5 bases). V was clipped by 2 bases and J by 5 bases, with 10 bases between them. This CDR3 region has 13 residues. CDR1 and CDR2 (germline): MDHEN, SYDVKM. This CDR3 is CASSLPGNNEQYF. CDR3 nucleotides: TGTGCCAGCAGTTTACCAGGGAACAACGAGCAGTACTTC.